These 5 T cell receptor beta chains share one sample of origin, sequenced in a study of CD8+ T cells in alopecia areata. Isolated RNA was reverse transcribed into cDNA used as the sequencing template. Sequenced by immunoSEQ multiplex PCR; TCRdb stores in-frame clones only, minus some. Of about 260,000 clones in the sample, 60% were seen once. The treatment here: oral pan-JAK inhibitor, 5-10 mg twice daily. The source material was CD4+ T cells sorted from blood, sampled around week 54, from a patient treated with tofacitinib. These receptors all stem from a human donor with alopecia areata.

This chain links TRBV6-5 with TRBJ2-7; tentative D call: TRBD1 (6 bases). Deletions cut 5 bases from V and 8 bases from J, with 22 bases between. CDR3 length: 15 residues. Germline V gene sequence: CDR1 MNHEY, CDR2 SVGAGI. DNA for the CDR3: TGTGCCAGCAGTCCCGTTGGGGGACACCTCCGCCAGCAGTACTTC. Translated, it gives CASSPVGGHLRQQYF.

CDR3 region: CASSDTGGSYEQYF. DNA for the CDR3: TGTGCCAGCAGTGACACAGGGGGTTCCTACGAGCAGTACTTC. The V call is TRBV6-1, the J call TRBJ2-7; 8 bases fit TRBD1. After removal of 3 bases from V and 1 base from J, the junction contained 2 bases not matched to a gene. The CDR3 sequence is 14 residues long. The germline V gene encodes CDR1 MNHNS and CDR2 SASEGT.

The chain uses TRBV7-9 and TRBJ1-1; tentatively, D is TRBD1 (5 bases). This CDR3 region has 13 residues. V shed 5 bases and J shed 5 bases, with 12 bases lying between them. Germline CDR1 SEHNR, CDR2 FQNEAQ (reference sequence). The CDR3 reads CASSPTGGTEAFF. CDR3 DNA sequence: TGTGCCAGCAGCCCTACCGGGGGGACTGAAGCTTTCTTT.

V and J are TRBV11-2 and TRBJ2-7, with D hard to call. The CDR3 sequence is 15 residues long. Deletions cut 5 bases from V and 3 bases from J, with 17 bases between. Germline-derived CDR1 and CDR2 are SGHAT and FQNNGV. The CDR3 loop reads CASSAIRQRNYEQYF. CDR3 coding DNA: TGTGCCAGCAGCGCTATAAGGCAGAGGAACTACGAGCAGTACTTC.

The chain recombines TRBV29-1 with TRBJ2-3; unclear D gene. Germline-derived CDR1 and CDR2 are SQVTM and ANQGSEA. Trimming removed 2 bases from V and 1 base from J, with 7 bases in between. CDR3 length equals 13 residues. The CDR3 bases are TGCAGCGTTGAATTCCGGGGCACAGATACGCAGTATTTT. This gives the protein CSVEFRGTDTQYF.